Each of the 13 T cell receptor beta chains below was sequenced from the same sample in a study of OX40 agonist ivuxolimab in advanced cancers. Method: immunoSEQ multiplex PCR; TCRdb's copy keeps in-frame clones and lacks some. This table has some 140,000 clones, 85% to 95% appearing once. The sample in question was CD4+ or CD8+ T cells sorted from blood, obtained in a trial of the OX40 agonist ivuxolimab. These receptors originate from an adult with an advanced solid tumor such as melanoma, head and neck, liver or kidney cancer.

The chain carries TRBV19 and TRBJ2-1; D gene ambiguous. Germline-derived CDR1 and CDR2 are LNHDA and SQIVND (reference sequence). V lost 5 bases to trimming and J lost 6 bases, with 17 bases between them. The CDR3 has 15 amino acids. CDR3 nucleotides: TGTGCCAGTAGTCCCCTTGTGATGCCCCGCAATGAGCAGTTCTTC. Protein: CASSPLVMPRNEQFF. The whole variable domain, filled in from reference TRBV19 and TRBJ2-1, reads DGGITQSPKYLFRKEGQNVTLSCEQNLNHDAMYWYRQDPGQGLRLIYYSQIVNDFQKGDIAEGYSVSREKKESFPLTVTSAQKNPTAFYLCASSPLVMPRNEQFFGPGTRLTVL.

Comment on this clone: A read error may produce the germline difference seen at one junction end. The gene calls are TRBV5-4 and TRBJ1-4; TRBD1 matches at 10 bases. Germline CDR1 is SGHNT and CDR2 is YYREEE (reference sequence). The CDR3 is 17 amino acids. The DNA of the CDR3 is TGCGCCAGCAGCCAAGGGGACAGGGGCATAACTAATGAAAAACTGTTTTTT. Its protein product is CASSQGDRGITNEKLFF.

For this clone: The junction does not match germline at one end; this may be a read error. The chain is built from TRBV9 and TRBJ2-3; D possibly corresponds to TRBD1 (5 bases). The CDR3 contains 15 residues. Germline V CDR1 and CDR2: SGDLS, YYNGEE. Here the CDR3 reads CASNVGVGRTDTQYF. The CDR3, as DNA: TGTGCCAGCAACGTAGGGGTTGGTCGCACAGATACGCAGTATTTT.

The genes are TRBV7-2 and TRBJ1-5, with TRBD1 as a possible D gene (5 bases). The CDR3 runs 14 residues. The V end lost 3 bases, the J end lost 5 bases, and 11 bases lay between the germline ends. The germline V gene encodes CDR1 SGHTA and CDR2 FQGNSA. The chain's CDR3 is CASSLEGWHQPQHF. In DNA form, the CDR3 reads TGTGCCAGCAGCTTGGAGGGGTGGCATCAGCCCCAGCATTTT.

In its sample, this clone was seen a few times. This chain connects TRBV6-4 to TRBJ1-5; unclear D gene. Between the trimmed V and J ends, which lost 6 bases and 3 bases, there was a span of 9 bases. The germline V gene has CDR1 MRHNA and CDR2 SNTAGT. This CDR3 region has 13 residues. The CDR3 loop is CASSPTFNQPQHF. CDR3 in DNA: TGTGCCAGCAGCCCAACGTTCAATCAGCCCCAGCATTTT.

The chain is built from TRBV5-1 and TRBJ1-4, with no clear D. This CDR3 has 15 amino acids. Trimming left V 4 bases short and J 0 bases short, with 10 bases between. The germline CDR1 and CDR2 sequences are SGHRS and YFSETQ. CDR3 nucleotides: TGCGCCAGCAGCCTACTGGGTGCAACTAATGAAAAACTGTTTTTT. Translating it yields CASSLLGATNEKLFF.

The chain links TRBV6-5 to TRBJ2-5; no definite D call. Germline values: CDR1 MNHEY, CDR2 SVGAGI. This CDR3 has 13 amino acids. V shed 5 bases and J shed 1 base, with 8 bases lying between them. The CDR3 reads CASSRQSQETQYF. The CDR3 DNA follows: TGTGCCAGCAGTAGGCAGAGCCAAGAGACCCAGTACTTC.

The rearrangement uses TRBV7-9 and TRBJ1-5; 9 bases are a match to TRBD1. The CDR3 sequence is 18 residues long. V shed 4 bases, J shed 0 bases, and the junction held 10 bases outside the gene matches. Germline-derived CDR1 and CDR2 are SEHNR and FQNEAQ (reference sequence). Written as DNA, the CDR3 is TGTGCCAGCAGCTCGGGGACAGGGACCACGTATAGCAATCAGCCCCAGCATTTT. Protein product: CASSSGTGTTYSNQPQHF.

This sequence joins TRBV19 and TRBJ2-3; weak D call: TRBD2 (6 bases). Germline V gene lookup returns CDR1 LNHDA and CDR2 SQIVND (reference sequence). Deletions cut 2 bases from V and 0 bases from J, with 24 bases between. The CDR3 totals 20 residues. CDR3 in amino acids: CASSIMRAGGSGTSTDTQYF. The CDR3 nucleotides are TGTGCCAGTAGTATAATGAGGGCAGGTGGGTCCGGGACTAGCACAGATACGCAGTATTTT.

V and J are TRBV7-3 and TRBJ2-2, with 12 bases fitting TRBD2. CDR1 and CDR2 from the germline V gene are SGHTA and FQGTGA. The junction had 7 bases not matched to a gene; V was cut back by 5 bases and J by 6 bases. The CDR3 has 16 amino acids. The CDR3 DNA reads as TGTGCCAGCAGCCCCCGACTAGCGGGAGACTCCGGGGAGCTGTTTTTT. It specifies CASSPRLAGDSGELFF.

The rearrangement links TRBV10-1 to TRBJ2-2, with D tentatively TRBD2 (6 bases). Germline CDR1 WNHNN, CDR2 SYGVQD (reference sequence). This CDR3 spans 17 amino acids. The V end lost 5 bases, the J end lost 6 bases, and 22 bases lay between the germline ends. The CDR3 sequence: CASSFTRGSNGAGELFF. The CDR3 DNA sequence: TGCGCCAGCAGTTTCACTCGGGGGTCGAACGGGGCCGGGGAGCTGTTTTTT.

With regard to this clone: This sample also contains other DNA sequences that code for the same CDR3. This chain links TRBV28 with TRBJ1-5, with D possibly TRBD1 on 6 matching bases. V was shortened by 6 bases and J by 0 bases, with 15 bases between the two germline ends. Germline V gene sequence: CDR1 MDHEN, CDR2 SYDVKM. This CDR3 has 16 amino acids. The CDR3 spells CASSLTGGYSNQPQHF. The CDR3 DNA is TGTGCCAGCAGCTTGACAGGAGGTTATAGCAATCAGCCCCAGCATTTT.

The J gene is TRBJ1-1, the V gene TRBV5-6, with D tentatively TRBD1 (6 bases). Germline V lookup: CDR1 SGHDT, CDR2 YYEEEE. The CDR3 is 15 residues long. V shed 6 bases and J shed 3 bases, with 18 bases lying between them. The CDR3 here is CASIVIGRGDTEAFF. CDR3 nucleotide sequence: TGTGCCAGCATTGTCATTGGCAGGGGAGACACTGAAGCTTTCTTT.